This T cell receptor beta chain was captured by sequencing in a study of blood T cell repertoires in COVID-19. Overall study: Researchers got acute and convalescent COVID-19 samples from the United States, Italy and Spain. In each case, the material was cDNA or gDNA derived from T cells, B-cell-depleted T cells, or PBMCs.

Authors' data handling: Estimation of nucleated cell counts was performed using reference gene primer amplification. Some clones are missing from TCRdb's copy, which holds only in-frame ones; the method was immunoSEQ multiplex PCR. V and J calls and clone size are those listed in that table; D and trimming were worked out from the DNA. The sample holds approximately 670,000 clones; approximately 90% are singletons and the top ten take over 0.2%. V was clipped by 5 bases and J by 1 base, with 16 bases between them. Germline CDR1 is SGHNT and CDR2 is YYREEE (reference sequence). The CDR3 is 16 amino acids.

The receptor's source is a woman aged 18 to 35 with acute or convalescent COVID-19. J is TRBJ2-1 and V is TRBV5-4, with a possible D match to TRBD1 (6 bases). The sample taken for sequencing was peripheral blood. The CDR3 DNA is TGTGCCAGCAGACGATGGGGACACCAATCCTACAATGAGCAGTTCTTC. Its protein is CASRRWGHQSYNEQFF. Drawing the rest from reference TRBV5-4 and TRBJ2-1, the complete variable domain is ETGVTQSPTHLIKTRGQQVTLRCSSQSGHNTVSWYQQALGQGPQFIFQYYREEENGRGNFPPRFSGLQFPNYSSELNVNALELDDSALYLCASRRWGHQSYNEQFFGPGTRLTVL.